A single sample is the source of the 11 T cell receptor beta chains below, sequenced in a study of T cell repertoires in cytomegalovirus infection (dated by TCRdb to between 2018 and 2020). The sequencer listed for this sample is Illumina HiSeq 1500. Starting from the raw public reads, TCRdb applied fastp trimming at Q25, assembled clones with MiXCR and retained in-frame beta chains. Under each unique CDR3 protein, matching rows form one entry showing the most common genes and DNA. Recorded for this sample are around 320,000 distinct CDR3 sequences; around 9.5% of them occurred a single time. Approximately 4.5% of the sample is taken by the ten largest. Material for sequencing was PBMCs. The source of these receptors is a human donor in good health (CMV status not recorded). Some clones in this sample may be carry-over from other donors' samples.

This clonotype was detected ten times or more. The chain joins TRBV6-1 to TRBJ2-7, with D possibly being TRBD1 (6 bases). The length of the CDR3 is 13 residues. CDR1 and CDR2 from the germline V gene are MNHNS and SASEGT. V was trimmed by 6 bases and J by 1 base, leaving 10 bases between them. CDR3 protein: CASRIGQSYEQYF. The CDR3 DNA reads as TGTGCCAGCAGGATAGGACAGTCCTACGAGCAGTACTTC.

This clonotype was picked up many times. This chain joins TRBV6-4 and TRBJ2-1; perhaps D is TRBD1 or TRBD2 (5 bases each). The CDR3 is made up of 16 amino acids. Trimming removed 0 bases from V and 7 bases from J, with 16 bases in between. Germline V lookup: CDR1 MRHNA, CDR2 SNTAGT. The DNA of the CDR3 is TGTGCCAGCAGTGACTCCCCTGGGGCGGGCTTTAATGAGCAGTTCTTC. Amino acids: CASSDSPGAGFNEQFF.

V gene TRBV12-3 or TRBV12-4 combines with J gene TRBJ2-1, with D uncertain. Trimming stripped 1 base from V and 2 bases from J, with 12 bases between. This CDR3 region has 16 residues. CDR3 loop: CASSLEQALPYNEQFF. The CDR3 DNA follows: TGTGCCAGCAGTTTAGAGCAGGCCCTTCCCTACAATGAGCAGTTCTTC.

The chain employs TRBV28 and TRBJ1-2, with D unclear. Germline lookup yields CDR1 MDHEN and CDR2 SYDVKM. Trimming shortened V by 6 bases and J by 6 bases, and 11 bases separated the two germline ends. CDR3 size: 12 residues. The CDR3 nucleotides read TGTGCCAGCAGCCGGGGAGTCGATGGCTACACCTTC. Its protein is CASSRGVDGYTF.

This clonotype was picked up many times. The V call is TRBV7-2, the J call TRBJ2-7; TRBD2 matches 7 bases. V dropped 5 bases and J dropped 2; count of bases not matched to a gene: 3. Per germline, CDR1 SGHTA and CDR2 FQGNSA. CDR3 length equals 13 residues. This CDR3 reads CASSTGTTYEQYF. In DNA form, the CDR3 reads TGTGCCAGCAGCACCGGGACTACCTACGAGCAGTACTTC.

Many counts were recorded for this clonotype. This chain links TRBV28 with TRBJ2-6; TRBD2 agrees at 7 bases. Germline assignment: CDR1 MDHEN and CDR2 SYDVKM. The trim removed 8 bases at V and 4 bases at J, leaving 8 bases unmatched. The CDR3 extends over 15 amino acids. CDR3 residues: CASRWGGDGANVLTF. The CDR3 DNA reads TGTGCCAGCCGATGGGGGGGGGACGGGGCCAACGTCCTGACTTTC.

This rearrangement joins TRBV28 to TRBJ2-7; weak D call: TRBD1 (5 bases). CDR3 size: 15 residues. Trimming took 6 bases from V and 0 from J, leaving 15 bases between them. Looked up from germline, CDR1 is MDHEN and CDR2 is SYDVKM. The CDR3 sequence: CASRPWGLRSYEQYF. The CDR3 DNA sequence: TGTGCCAGCAGACCCTGGGGCTTACGCTCCTACGAGCAGTACTTC.

The V gene is TRBV28, the J gene TRBJ2-3; TRBD1 aligns across 9 bases. Germline CDR1 is MDHEN and CDR2 is SYDVKM. V was clipped by 4 bases and J by 4 bases; unmatched bases: 12. The CDR3 loop spans 17 amino acids. DNA for the CDR3: TGTGCCAGCAGTTCGACGAATACGGACAGGGGAGCAGATACGCAGTATTTT. Translated: CASSSTNTDRGADTQYF.

This clonotype was found many times. The V and J genes are TRBV10-3 and TRBJ1-5; weak D call: TRBD1 (5 bases). Per germline, CDR1 ENHRY and CDR2 SYGVKD. Trimming cost V 4 bases and J 2 bases, with 9 bases left between them. The CDR3 sequence is 14 residues long. The DNA for the CDR3 is TGTGCCATCAGTGTCCAGGGAGGCAATCAGCCCCAGCATTTT. This encodes CAISVQGGNQPQHF.

The sample holds a few counts of this clonotype. This chain joins TRBV4-1 and TRBJ2-3, with 11 bases aligning to TRBD1. The CDR3 length is 15 residues. Germline assignment: CDR1 MGHRA and CDR2 YSYEKL. V dropped 3 bases and J dropped 7; count of bases not matched to a gene: 6. The CDR3 loop is CASSQTGTGGNTQYF. CDR3 in DNA: TGCGCCAGCAGCCAGACCGGGACAGGGGGAAATACGCAGTATTTT.

This chain connects TRBV20-1 to TRBJ2-1; 9 positions match TRBD2. This CDR3 comprises 15 residues. From germline, CDR1 is DFQATT and CDR2 SNEGSKA (reference sequence). The trim removed 3 bases at V and 7 bases at J, leaving 10 bases unmatched. The CDR3 nucleotides are TGCAGTGCTAGTTTCGGAGCGGGAGGAGTGAATGAGCAGTTCTTC. This codes for CSASFGAGGVNEQFF.